One sample yielded the 7 T cell receptor beta chains listed below, sequenced in a study of T cell responses to AZD1222 COVID-19 vaccine. Generated by immunoSEQ multiplex PCR, the TCRdb table keeps only in-frame clones and is missing some. The data contain nearly 35,000 clones, 65% to 90% of them singletons. The sample here was peripheral blood, taken 28 days after the second AZD1222 dose. Every receptor here comes from an adult who received the AZD1222 COVID-19 vaccine.

The chain recombines TRBV7-9 with TRBJ2-5; D gene unclear. Germline V gene lookup returns CDR1 SEHNR and CDR2 FQNEAQ (reference sequence). V lost 1 base to trimming and J lost 2 bases, with 5 bases between them. CDR3 length: 13 residues. The CDR3 reads CASSLERQETQYF. CDR3 sequence (DNA): TGTGCCAGCAGCTTAGAGAGACAAGAGACCCAGTACTTC.

The chain combines TRBV29-1 with TRBJ1-5; TRBD1 might be the D (6 bases). The germline CDR1 and CDR2 sequences are SQVTM and ANQGSEA. V was shortened by 4 bases and J by 3 bases, with 7 bases between the two germline ends. CDR3 length: 12 amino acids. The CDR3 region has the DNA TGCAGCGTTGGACAGGACAATCAGCCCCAGCATTTT. Protein: CSVGQDNQPQHF.

The chain uses TRBV2 and TRBJ1-1, with 7 bases fitting TRBD1. In germline, CDR1 is SNHLY, CDR2 FYNNEI. V was clipped by 6 bases and J by 6 bases; unmatched bases: 10. The length of the CDR3 is 14 residues. CDR3 region: CASSPVGQASEAFF. The CDR3 bases are TGTGCCAGCAGCCCCGTCGGACAGGCCTCTGAAGCTTTCTTT. The variable domain in full, with the rest retrieved from reference TRBV2 and TRBJ1-1, is EPEVTQTPSHQVTQMGQEVILRCVPISNHLYFYWYRQILGQKVEFLVSFYNNEISEKSEIFDDQFSVERPDGSNFTLKIRSTKLEDSAMYFCASSPVGQASEAFFGQGTRLTVV.

The rearrangement joins TRBV7-9 to TRBJ2-7, with TRBD2 as a possible D gene (7 bases). Trimming removed 5 bases from V and 5 bases from J, with 10 bases in between. Germline CDR1 SEHNR, CDR2 FQNEAQ (reference sequence). The CDR3 extends over 12 amino acids. The CDR3: CASSPGGNEQYF. The CDR3 bases are TGTGCCAGCAGCCCGGGGGGCAACGAGCAGTACTTC.

This clone was counted a single time. The chain carries TRBV6-6 and TRBJ2-3, with D unclear. Germline V gene data show CDR1 as MNHNY and CDR2 as SVGAGI (reference sequence). The V gene lost 5 bases and the J gene lost 0 bases, with 12 bases spanning the gap. This CDR3 region has 15 residues. CDR3 protein: CASSVGRISTDTQYF. CDR3 DNA sequence: TGTGCCAGCAGTGTTGGACGAATTAGCACAGATACGCAGTATTTT.

This clone came up once. The chain carries TRBV14 and TRBJ2-1; tentatively, D is TRBD1 or TRBD2 (5 bases each). Trimming stripped 1 base from V and 0 bases from J, with 10 bases between. Germline-derived CDR1 and CDR2 are SGHDN and FVKESK. The length of the CDR3 is 16 residues. Here the CDR3 reads CASSQGGTSSYNEQFF. The CDR3 region has the DNA TGTGCCAGCAGCCAAGGTGGGACGTCCTCCTACAATGAGCAGTTCTTC.

This chain joins TRBV3-1 (or the pseudogene TRBV3-2) and TRBJ1-4, with TRBD1 matching over 7 bases. The CDR3 sequence is 15 residues long. Germline values: CDR1 LGHDT, CDR2 YNNKEL (reference sequence). V was clipped by 8 bases and J by 6 bases; unmatched bases: 12. The CDR3 DNA reads as TGTGCCAGCGCGAGGGGGACAGCGGGAGATGAAAAACTGTTTTTT. Amino acids: CASARGTAGDEKLFF.